This T cell receptor (beta chain) came from a study of molecular identifiers for immune sequencing clone quantification. The study, taken as a whole, reports: Among effectors, clones above 20 RNA copies held over 98% of molecules; among naive cells, under 1%.

Construction of naive CD8 libraries employed roughly 18,000 to 1,100,000 sorted cells together with 10%, 30% or 50% RNA. The CD8+CD4-CCR7+CD45RA+ phenotype defined the sorted naive CD8 T cells. The sample holds many counts of this clonotype. Antigen: not known. Previously described methods and listed TCR primers were employed for the bulk TCR libraries. One entry per CDR3 protein results from TCRdb running MiXCR on the PCR reads. The profile shows tens of thousands of distinct CDR3 sequences, 24% of them singletons. The clonotype was recovered from a human donor in good health. Some libraries in this study had Jurkat cell RNA spiked in. The specimen was naive CD8+ T cells from blood, with Jurkat cell RNA spiked in. As for subset: FACS-sorted CD8+CD4-CCR7+CD45RA+ naive T cells.

As DNA, the CDR3 is TGTGCCAGCAGCCCGACTAGCTACCTCTACGAGCAGTACTTC. Residues: CASSPTSYLYEQYF. This chain uses TRBV7-9 with TRBJ2-7; 7 bases agree with TRBD2. With 5 bases clipped from V and 3 bases from J, the junction kept 7 bases outside the gene matches. The V gene's germline CDR1 is SEHNR and CDR2 FQNEAQ (reference sequence). This CDR3 is 14 amino acids long.